Listed here are 19 T cell receptor beta chains from one sample, sequenced in a study of fetal regulatory T cell absence and autoimmunity. The assay was immunoSEQ multiplex PCR, and TCRdb's table has in-frame clones only and misses some. This repertoire shows just over 45,000 clones, approximately 80% found once; its top ten account for around 0.43%. The material sequenced was cord blood. These receptors originate from a newborn boy with IPEX syndrome.

The rearrangement links TRBV4-3 to TRBJ2-3, with TRBD2 identical over 8 bases. Germline CDR1 reads LGHNA; CDR2 reads YSLEER. The CDR3 runs 16 residues. With V trimmed by 0 bases and J by 3 bases, 5 bases remained unmatched. The CDR3 sequence: CASSQDGGGPTDTQYF. The CDR3 DNA follows: TGCGCCAGCAGCCAAGATGGCGGGGGGCCGACAGATACGCAGTATTTT.

This chain links TRBV21-1 with TRBJ1-1; the DNA was not compared with TRBD1, the D call given in the table. TRBV21-1 is reported as a pseudogene. CDR3 size: 15 residues. The CDR3 reads CASRVGGRMNTEAFF. In nucleotides, the CDR3 is TGTGCCAGCAGAGTAGGGGGTCGCATGAACACTGAAGCTTTCTTT.

V is TRBV19 and J is TRBJ1-1; TRBD1 matches at 7 bases. This CDR3 spans 13 amino acids. The V gene end was trimmed by 5 bases and the J gene end by 7 bases; junction bases not matched to a gene: 7. CDR1 and CDR2 from the germline V gene are LNHDA and SQIVND (reference sequence). CDR3 amino acids: CASSPYPGGEAFF. The CDR3 DNA follows: TGTGCCAGTAGTCCATACCCAGGGGGTGAAGCTTTCTTT.

The chain employs TRBV9 and TRBJ2-1, with TRBD2 identical over 9 bases. V lost 0 bases and J lost 6; bases outside the gene matches: 10. The germline V gene encodes CDR1 SGDLS and CDR2 YYNGEE. This CDR3 is 17 amino acids long. CDR3 residues: CASSVGVWREGGNEQFF. The CDR3 DNA reads TGTGCCAGCAGCGTAGGGGTCTGGCGGGAGGGAGGCAATGAGCAGTTCTTC.

V usage is TRBV11-2 and J usage is TRBJ2-3, with 8 nucleotides matching TRBD2. CDR3 length: 15 amino acids. Germline values: CDR1 SGHAT, CDR2 FQNNGV. V gave up 3 bases and J gave up 0 bases; unmatched junction bases: 2. The CDR3 sequence: CASSFGGGSTDTQYF. The CDR3, as DNA: TGTGCCAGCAGCTTCGGCGGGGGGAGCACAGATACGCAGTATTTT.

This chain joins TRBV7-6 and TRBJ1-2; a weak D match, TRBD1 (6 bases). The CDR3 length is 13 residues. Trimming stripped 0 bases from V and 4 bases from J, with 6 bases between. Germline V gene data show CDR1 as SGHVS and CDR2 as FNYEAQ. DNA for the CDR3: TGTGCCAGCAGCTTAGCAGGGGGCTATGGCTACACCTTC. Translated: CASSLAGGYGYTF.

The chain is built from TRBV6-5 and TRBJ2-2; D may correspond to TRBD1 or TRBD2 (5 bases each). The germline CDR1 and CDR2 sequences are MNHEY and SVGAGI. Trimming shortened V by 2 bases and J by 1 base, and 5 bases separated the two germline ends. The CDR3 is made up of 14 amino acids. The CDR3 coding sequence is TGTGCCAGCAGTTACGGGGGGAACACCGGGGAGCTGTTTTTT. Protein: CASSYGGNTGELFF.

The J gene is TRBJ1-4, the V gene TRBV6-5; D is unclear. The germline V gene encodes CDR1 MNHEY and CDR2 SVGAGI. CDR3 size: 12 residues. The V gene lost 5 bases and the J gene lost 8 bases, with 9 bases spanning the gap. CDR3 coding DNA: TGTGCCAGCAGTACAGCGTCCGAAAAACTGTTTTTT. Translation gives CASSTASEKLFF.

V usage is TRBV25-1 and J usage is TRBJ1-2; D gene uncertain. In germline, CDR1 is MGHDK, CDR2 SYGVNS. V was cut by 4 bases and J by 8 bases, with 14 bases left in between. The CDR3 covers 13 residues. CDR3 in amino acids: CASSGTFYWGYTF. For the CDR3, the DNA is TGTGCCAGCAGTGGAACATTTTACTGGGGCTACACCTTC.

The V call is TRBV9, the J call TRBJ1-2, with TRBD1 matching over 9 bases. The germline CDR1 and CDR2 sequences are SGDLS and YYNGEE. CDR3 length equals 14 residues. The V and J ends lost 4 bases and 3 bases, in that order; junction bases with no gene match: 4. CDR3 nucleotides: TGTGCCAGCAGCCCCCGGACAGGGGACTATGGCTACACCTTC. It specifies CASSPRTGDYGYTF.

This clone was detected only once. The gene calls are TRBV25-1 and TRBJ1-1; D is undetermined. CDR3 size: 11 residues. Per germline, CDR1 MGHDK and CDR2 SYGVNS. V was cut by 4 bases and J by 6 bases, with 6 bases left in between. The chain's CDR3 is CASSGVSEAFF. The CDR3 DNA is TGTGCCAGCAGTGGGGTTTCTGAAGCTTTCTTT.

The rearrangement links TRBV5-6 to TRBJ2-3; TRBD2 matches 13 bases. The CDR3 extends over 18 amino acids. J was trimmed by 3 bases and V by 2 bases; bases with no gene match: 9. Germline V gene lookup returns CDR1 SGHDT and CDR2 YYEEEE. The CDR3 DNA follows: TGTGCCAGCAGCTTCGACACTAGCGGGAGGGCCTGGACAGATACGCAGTATTTT. It encodes CASSFDTSGRAWTDTQYF.

The V and J genes are TRBV29-1 and TRBJ2-3, with 8 bases fitting TRBD1. The CDR3 is 12 amino acids. The V and J ends lost 7 bases and 9 bases, in that order; junction bases with no gene match: 9. Germline values: CDR1 SQVTM, CDR2 ANQGSEA. CDR3 DNA sequence: TGCAGCGCCCCGGACAGGGCGGACACGCAGTATTTT. This encodes CSAPDRADTQYF.

The rearrangement uses TRBV5-1 and TRBJ2-6, with 9 bases matching TRBD2. Trimming took 0 bases from V and 3 from J; bases not matched to a gene: 4. CDR1 is SGHRS and CDR2 is YFSETQ in the germline V gene. The CDR3 is 17 amino acids. CDR3 nucleotide sequence: TGCGCCAGCAGCTTGGCGGGACTAGCTGATGGGGCCAACGTCCTGACTTTC. This translates into CASSLAGLADGANVLTF.

This chain links TRBV9 with TRBJ2-7; the D is unclear. This CDR3 contains 15 residues. Trimming cost V 0 bases and J 0 bases, with 10 bases left between them. Germline CDR1 and CDR2: SGDLS and YYNGEE. In nucleotides, the CDR3 is TGTGCCAGCAGCGTAGGAGACGGCTACTCCTACGAGCAGTACTTC. Its translation: CASSVGDGYSYEQYF.

The gene calls are TRBV10-3 and TRBJ1-4; 9 nucleotides align to TRBD1. The CDR3 runs 14 residues. Germline V CDR1 and CDR2: ENHRY, SYGVKD. V dropped 10 bases and J dropped 7; count of bases not matched to a gene: 10. CDR3 in amino acids: CATLPDRGGEKLFF. CDR3 DNA sequence: TGTGCCACCCTTCCAGACAGGGGGGGTGAAAAACTGTTTTTT.

V usage is TRBV29-1 and J usage is TRBJ2-7; 9 bases line up with TRBD1. The CDR3 extends over 14 amino acids. CDR1 and CDR2 from the germline V gene are SQVTM and ANQGSEA. V was clipped by 3 bases and J by 2 bases; unmatched bases: 5. CDR3 loop: CSVDSGTGTYEQYF. The CDR3 coding sequence is TGCAGCGTTGATTCCGGGACAGGGACCTACGAGCAGTACTTC.

The V call is TRBV30, the J call TRBJ1-4; D not resolved. V was cut by 0 bases and J by 10 bases, with 18 bases left in between. The germline CDR1 and CDR2 sequences are GTSNPN and SVGIG (reference sequence). This CDR3 has 15 residues. CDR3 nucleotide sequence: TGTGCCTGGAGTGTCCGACGAACGGGGTCTGGAAAACTGTTTTTT. Its translation is CAWSVRRTGSGKLFF. The full variable domain, completed using reference TRBV30 and TRBJ1-4, is SQTIHQWPATLVQPVGSPLSLECTVEGTSNPNLYWYRQAAGRGLQLLFYSVGIGQISSEVPQNLSASRPQDRQFILSSKKLLLSDSGFYLCAWSVRRTGSGKLFFGSGTQLSVL.

This clone was counted between two and nine times. This rearrangement joins TRBV2 to TRBJ1-1, with TRBD1 identical over 8 bases. This CDR3 spans 13 amino acids. Germline CDR1 is SNHLY and CDR2 is FYNNEI. The junction had 1 base not matched to a gene; V was cut back by 6 bases and J by 1 base. CDR3 in amino acids: CASRQGANTEAFF. The CDR3 DNA is TGTGCCAGCAGGCAGGGGGCGAACACTGAAGCTTTCTTT.